This entry lists 22 T cell receptor beta chains sequenced from one sample in a study of regulatory T cells in long-lasting Graves disease. iRepertoire HTBI primers and Arm-PCR of CDR3 regions built TCR beta libraries. TCRdb independently ran MiXCR on the multiplex PCR reads; one entry per CDR3 protein. The data hold about 540,000 distinct CDR3 sequences, with approximately 13% observed a single time. Indicated time point: newly diagnosed GD, antithyroid drugs for less than 3 months. PBMC RNA served as the TCR library source. These sequences were also reported in another study, on T cells in Graves' hyperthyroidism and ophthalmopathy.

Sequenced material: peripheral blood mononuclear cells (PBMCs), taken at new diagnosis, from a patient treated with antithyroid drugs. Source of these receptors: a man in his thirties or forties with Graves disease.

This clonotype was recorded at least ten times. V usage is TRBV6-2 or TRBV6-3 and J usage is TRBJ1-6; possible D gene TRBD1, 5 bases. Germline CDR1 reads MNHEY; CDR2 reads SVGEGT. V lost 2 bases and J 5 bases, leaving 7 bases between the germline ends. This CDR3 has 14 amino acids. The CDR3 region is CASSYGANNSPLHF. DNA for the CDR3: TGTGCCAGCAGTTACGGGGCTAATAATTCACCCCTCCACTTT.

Many counts were recorded for this clonotype. The rearrangement joins TRBV24-1 to TRBJ1-2, with D perhaps matching TRBD1 (5 bases). The V end was cut by 4 bases, the J end by 8 bases, with 13 bases between. CDR1 is KGHDR and CDR2 is SFDVKD in the germline V gene. The CDR3 has 13 amino acids. For the CDR3, the DNA is TGTGCCACCAGTGACGCCGGGACGAGAGGCTACACCTTC. Its protein product is CATSDAGTRGYTF.

Details on this clonotype: A much larger clone differs from this one at a single base, so this may be a read error. The chain joins TRBV30 to TRBJ2-3; the match to TRBD2 covers 11 bases. The CDR3 is made up of 15 amino acids. J gave up 5 bases and V 2 bases, and 6 bases lay outside the gene matches. Germline V gene lookup returns CDR1 GTSNPN and CDR2 SVGIG (reference sequence). In DNA, the CDR3 is TGTGCCTGGAGTAGGGTAGCGGGAGGGGGAGATACGCAGTATTTT. As protein: CAWSRVAGGGDTQYF.

This clonotype was detected many times. The chain is built from TRBV5-1 and TRBJ2-7; 9 bases agree with TRBD1. Germline lookup yields CDR1 SGHRS and CDR2 YFSETQ. V lost 4 bases and J lost 6; bases outside the gene matches: 8. The CDR3 is 14 amino acids. For the CDR3, the DNA is TGCGCCAGCAGCCTTCGGACAGGGGAAGGCGAGCAGTACTTC. It yields the protein CASSLRTGEGEQYF.

This clonotype showed up just a few times. The J gene is TRBJ2-2, the V gene TRBV5-8; possibly TRBD1 for D (5 bases). Trimming left V 2 bases short and J 8 bases short, with 16 bases between. The CDR3 extends over 15 amino acids. Germline lookup yields CDR1 SGHTS and CDR2 YDEGEE. CDR3 bases: TGTGCCAGCAGCTTTCGCATCGGTCCAGGGGGGGAGCTGTTTTTT. It translates to CASSFRIGPGGELFF.

This clonotype was seen repeatedly, ten times or more. The J gene is TRBJ2-1, the V gene TRBV12-3 or TRBV12-4; 10 bases agree with TRBD2. The CDR3 length is 14 residues. V lost 3 bases and J lost 9; bases outside the gene matches: 5. This CDR3 reads CASSFGAGGSEQFF. CDR3 nucleotides: TGTGCCAGCAGTTTCGGAGCGGGAGGGAGTGAGCAGTTCTTC.

This clonotype has ten or more counts. The V call is TRBV27, the J call TRBJ2-5; D possibly corresponds to TRBD2 (5 bases). This CDR3 region has 18 residues. V was cut by 5 bases and J by 3 bases, with 25 bases left in between. Germline V gives CDR1 MNHEY, CDR2 SMNVEV (reference sequence). CDR3 nucleotide sequence: TGTGCCAGCAGTGAAACGGGATCTTCGGCGAATGTTGAAGAGACCCAGTACTTC. It yields the protein CASSETGSSANVEETQYF.

This clonotype has only a few counts. The V and J genes are TRBV7-9 and TRBJ2-3, with D unclear. Near its end, the DNA agrees better with TRBJ2-5, so the J call may be wrong. The CDR3 totals 12 residues. Per the germline V gene, CDR1 is SEHNR and CDR2 is FQNEAQ (reference sequence). The CDR3 DNA reads TGTGCCAGCAGCCGAACTTTAGAGACCCAGTACTTC. Translating it yields CASSRTLETQYF.

This clonotype appeared a few times. The J gene is TRBJ2-3, the V gene TRBV30, with D uncertain. The length of the CDR3 is 13 residues. In germline, CDR1 is GTSNPN, CDR2 SVGIG (reference sequence). With 3 bases removed from V and 2 bases from J, the gap between germline ends came to 9 bases. The CDR3, as DNA: TGTGCCTGGAGGACGAAAGCCACAGATACGCAGTATTTT. Its translation: CAWRTKATDTQYF.

About this clonotype: At one boundary the junction diverges from the germline segment, which might be a read error. The genes are TRBV11-2 and TRBJ2-5; D is perhaps TRBD2 (5 bases). The CDR3 runs 14 residues. Germline CDR1 SGHAT, CDR2 FQNNGV. For the CDR3, the DNA is TGTGCCAGCAGTTCCCCCGGGGTCGGGGAGACCCAGAACTTC. Its protein product is CASSSPGVGETQNF.

This clonotype was observed at least ten times. This chain joins TRBV6-2 or TRBV6-3 and TRBJ2-3; weak D call: TRBD1 (5 bases). Germline assignment: CDR1 MNHEY and CDR2 SVGEGT. The V end was cut by 4 bases, the J end by 2 bases, with 10 bases between. The length of the CDR3 is 14 residues. The CDR3, as DNA: TGTGCCAGCAGTTGGGGCACAGACACAGATACGCAGTATTTT. Translation gives CASSWGTDTDTQYF.

DNA of the CDR3: TGTGCCAGCAGGACGTCCACCCCGAGCTCCTACAATGAGCAGTTCTTC. As protein: CASRTSTPSSYNEQFF. This chain links TRBV12-3 or TRBV12-4 with TRBJ2-1; no clear D gene. The V end was cut by 6 bases, the J end by 0 bases, with 15 bases between. The CDR3 consists of 16 residues.

The sample holds many counts of this clonotype. This chain links TRBV7-2 with TRBJ2-3; 8 bases line up with TRBD2. The germline V gene has CDR1 SGHTA and CDR2 FQGNSA. V dropped 4 bases and J dropped 4; count of bases not matched to a gene: 7. The CDR3 is 15 residues long. CDR3 loop: CASSSTGTRPDTQYF. The DNA for the CDR3 is TGTGCCAGCAGCTCAACCGGGACTAGGCCAGATACGCAGTATTTT. The full variable domain, with the rest looked up from reference TRBV7-2 and TRBJ2-3, is GAGVSQSPSNKVTEKGKDVELRCDPISGHTALYWYRQSLGQGLEFLIYFQGNSAPDKSGLPSDRFSAERTGGSVSTLTIQRTQQEDSAVYLCASSSTGTRPDTQYFGPGTRLTVL.

In this sample, this clonotype turned up many times. V gene TRBV20-1 combines with J gene TRBJ1-5; TRBD1 agrees at 7 bases. Looked up from germline, CDR1 is DFQATT and CDR2 is SNEGSKA (reference sequence). The CDR3 spans 13 residues. The J segment lost 5 bases and the V segment lost 6 bases, leaving 7 bases of the junction unmatched. CDR3 bases: TGCAGTGCGGAGACAGGGCGGGATCAGCCCCAGCATTTT. It is translated as CSAETGRDQPQHF.

This clonotype was observed at least ten times. The chain links TRBV11-2 to TRBJ1-1; D remains ambiguous. V was clipped by 9 bases and J by 0 bases, with 14 bases between them. Germline values: CDR1 SGHAT, CDR2 FQNNGV. The CDR3 contains 14 residues. The CDR3 DNA reads TGTGCCAGTAAGGATTACATTATGAACACTGAAGCTTTCTTT. This sequence encodes CASKDYIMNTEAFF.

The V and J genes are TRBV15 and TRBJ2-5, with 8 bases matching TRBD2. The germline gives CDR1 LNHNV, CDR2 YYDKDF (reference sequence). The junction had 2 bases not matched to a gene; V was cut back by 0 bases and J by 5 bases. There are 14 residues in the CDR3. CDR3 DNA: TGTGCCACCAGCAGAGACGGGGGGGGCGAGACCCAGTACTTC. It yields the protein CATSRDGGGETQYF.

This clonotype was seen repeatedly, ten times or more. This chain links TRBV20-1 with TRBJ2-5; the D gene is possibly TRBD2 (6 bases). The CDR3 runs to 14 residues. V was shortened by 6 bases and J by 5 bases, with 19 bases between the two germline ends. Germline V gene data show CDR1 as DFQATT and CDR2 as SNEGSKA (reference sequence). CDR3 sequence: CSAPPGEVGETQYF. The DNA for the CDR3 is TGCAGTGCCCCTCCGGGGGAGGTCGGGGAGACCCAGTACTTC.

This clonotype was seen only a few times. The chain has TRBV29-1 and TRBJ2-2; D possibly corresponds to TRBD1 (6 bases). The CDR3 loop spans 14 amino acids. Between the trimmed V and J ends, which lost 6 bases and 7 bases, there was a span of 18 bases. Germline loops: CDR1 SQVTM, CDR2 ANQGSEA. The CDR3 loop is CSVRGGVGGGELFF. The CDR3 DNA reads as TGCAGCGTGCGAGGGGGTGTAGGCGGCGGGGAGCTGTTTTTT.

Turning to this clonotype: One junction end does not reproduce the germline sequence, and a read error may be involved. The V call is TRBV29-1, the J call TRBJ2-3; D assignment may be TRBD1 or TRBD2 (5 bases each). The germline V gene has CDR1 SQVTM and CDR2 ANQGSEA. The CDR3 sequence is 11 residues long. This chain's CDR3 is CSAEWGDTQYF. CDR3 nucleotides: TGCAGCGCTGAATGGGGGGATACGCAGTATTTT.

A note on this clonotype: Here the CDR3 omits its conserved ending phenylalanine or tryptophan, so a read error is the likely source. Because the CDR3's place on the DNA is in doubt, the DNA is left out and the CDR3 is given as listed by TCRdb. This rearrangement joins TRBV7-9 to TRBJ2-1; the table names TRBD2, a call not compared with the DNA. Germline V lookup: CDR1 SEHNR, CDR2 FQNEAQ (reference sequence). The CDR3 is 12 residues long, counting both termini. The CDR3 loop reads CASSSQLAGGPV.

The CDR3 region has the DNA TGTGCCAGTAGTATAGATTTCGAGGGCCTCTCCTACGAGCAGTACTTC. The encoded protein is CASSIDFEGLSYEQYF. The V call is TRBV19, the J call TRBJ2-7, with D possibly TRBD2 on 5 matching bases. The CDR3 loop spans 16 amino acids. The ends were cut back, 0 bases at V and 0 bases at J, with 12 bases in the middle. Germline CDR1 LNHDA, CDR2 SQIVND (reference sequence).

This clonotype has just a few counts. The V and J genes are TRBV7-9 and TRBJ1-3; 7 nucleotides agree with TRBD1. CDR3 size: 16 residues. V lost 3 bases to trimming and J lost 1 base; unmatched junction nucleotides: 6. Germline CDR1 and CDR2: SEHNR and FQNEAQ (reference sequence). As DNA, the CDR3 is TGTGCCAGCAGCTTGGGGACAGCTATATCTGGAAACACCATATATTTT. It encodes CASSLGTAISGNTIYF.